What follows is one TCR beta chain and its context. Its specificity is not known. Template switching by 5'RACE produced TCR cDNA, adding a universal primer site and UMIs. TCRdb passed the 5' RACE reads through MiXCR, listing each CDR3 protein once. The table has approximately 610,000 distinct CDR3 sequences, approximately 16% seen once; the top ten hold about 18%. This record comes from a study of T cells after yellow fever vaccination. The study, taken as a whole, reports: It was a small share of clonotypes that appeared in both CD4 and CD8 compartments. Bulk-population clonotypes that are abundant could appear as contaminants in FACS-sorted repertoires.

This CDR3 is built from 16 residues. After removal of 10 bases from V and 6 bases from J, the junction contained 17 bases not matched to a gene. From germline, CDR1 is WSHSY and CDR2 SAAADI. This chain links TRBV10-2 with TRBJ2-1; 8 bases are shared with TRBD2. The clonotype originates from a man aged 18 to 29 who received the YFV17D yellow fever vaccine. Specimen: PBMCs, collected about 5 days after the first yellow fever vaccination. CDR3 loop: CATRRGAGGLINEQFF. Here the CDR3 DNA reads TGCGCCACGCGGAGGGGGGCGGGGGGATTAATCAATGAGCAGTTCTTC.